These 10 T cell receptor beta chains were all obtained from the same sample, sequenced in a study of cytomegalovirus exposure and HLA in healthy donors. Primers included in the PCR were 60 Vbeta and 13 Jbeta primers. The method was immunoSEQ multiplex PCR; TCRdb's version includes in-frame clones alone and lacks a portion of them. The data show around 130,000 clones, more than 80% seen once. The sample taken for sequencing was PBMCs. These TCRs come from a woman in her thirties in good health and CMV-seropositive.

The chain links TRBV2 to TRBJ1-1; tentative D call: TRBD1 (5 bases). The germline gives CDR1 SNHLY, CDR2 FYNNEI. This CDR3 contains 13 residues. The V end was cut by 6 bases, the J end by 2 bases, with 10 bases between. The CDR3 loop is CASSQDSNTEAFF. The CDR3 bases are TGTGCCAGCAGCCAAGACAGTAACACTGAAGCTTTCTTT.

The chain uses TRBV5-6 and TRBJ2-3; D remains unclear. Germline V gene data show CDR1 as SGHDT and CDR2 as YYEEEE. The V end lost 1 base, the J end lost 6 bases, and 15 bases lay between the germline ends. This CDR3 spans 15 amino acids. CDR3 residues: CASSLNKWYGDTQYF. The CDR3 nucleotides read TGTGCCAGCAGCTTGAACAAATGGTACGGGGATACGCAGTATTTT.

This clone showed up just once. The CDR3 DNA reads as TGTGCCAGCAGCCCGGGACTAGCGGGTCTCTGCGAGCAGTACTTC. It specifies CASSPGLAGLCEQYF. The gene calls are TRBV9 and TRBJ2-7; TRBD2 aligns across 12 bases. V lost 4 bases and J lost 6; bases outside the gene matches: 8. CDR3 size: 15 residues. The germline V gene has CDR1 SGDLS and CDR2 YYNGEE.

The genes are TRBV7-3 and TRBJ1-1; 8 bases line up with TRBD1. With 5 bases clipped from V and 10 bases from J, the junction kept 18 bases outside the gene matches. In germline, CDR1 is SGHTA, CDR2 FQGTGA. The CDR3 consists of 16 residues. The CDR3 is CASSPSPNPGQDVAFF. The CDR3 DNA is TGTGCCAGCAGCCCCTCCCCCAATCCGGGACAGGACGTAGCTTTCTTT.

The V and J genes are TRBV18 and TRBJ2-1; D uncertain. V was pared by 1 base and J by 7 bases, with 5 bases between. Per the germline V gene, CDR1 is KGHSH and CDR2 is LQKENI. The CDR3 covers 12 residues. CDR3 nucleotides: TGTGCCAGCTCACCACAACAGAATGAGCAGTTCTTC. Its protein is CASSPQQNEQFF.

V is TRBV2 and J is TRBJ1-2, with D uncertain. Deletions cut 2 bases from V and 8 bases from J, with 12 bases between. The germline V gene encodes CDR1 SNHLY and CDR2 FYNNEI. The CDR3 length is 13 residues. The CDR3 DNA is TGTGCCAGCAGTGAATCAGGATTTTACGGCTACACCTTC. Translation gives CASSESGFYGYTF.

The rearrangement links TRBV28 to TRBJ1-1, with a weak D call TRBD1 (5 bases). Germline CDR1 is MDHEN and CDR2 is SYDVKM. The V end was cut by 2 bases, the J end by 7 bases, with 14 bases between. The CDR3 length is 14 residues. The CDR3 loop reads CASSLTAGVGEAFF. The CDR3 DNA reads as TGTGCCAGCAGTTTAACTGCGGGGGTGGGTGAAGCTTTCTTT.

V and J are TRBV2 and TRBJ1-1; D possibly corresponds to TRBD1 (5 bases). This CDR3 contains 14 residues. From germline, CDR1 is SNHLY and CDR2 FYNNEI. Trimming shortened V by 0 bases and J by 1 base, and 6 bases separated the two germline ends. CDR3 amino acids: CASSEARGNTEAFF. CDR3 sequence (DNA): TGTGCCAGCAGTGAAGCTAGGGGGAACACTGAAGCTTTCTTT.

The chain employs TRBV4-1 and TRBJ2-7; D possibly corresponds to TRBD2 (6 bases). The V gene's germline CDR1 is MGHRA and CDR2 YSYEKL. This CDR3 contains 15 residues. V was cut by 2 bases and J by 5 bases, with 16 bases left in between. The CDR3 DNA sequence: TGCGCCAGCAGCCAAAACCGGGACTGGATTAACGAGCAGTACTTC. Protein sequence: CASSQNRDWINEQYF.

The chain has TRBV5-1 and TRBJ1-1; tentative D call: TRBD1 (6 bases). The CDR3 extends over 14 amino acids. V was clipped by 6 bases and J by 2 bases, with 14 bases between them. From germline, CDR1 is SGHRS and CDR2 YFSETQ. The CDR3 sequence is CASTSGTPNTEAFF. The CDR3 region has the DNA TGCGCCAGCACGTCCGGGACACCAAACACTGAAGCTTTCTTT.